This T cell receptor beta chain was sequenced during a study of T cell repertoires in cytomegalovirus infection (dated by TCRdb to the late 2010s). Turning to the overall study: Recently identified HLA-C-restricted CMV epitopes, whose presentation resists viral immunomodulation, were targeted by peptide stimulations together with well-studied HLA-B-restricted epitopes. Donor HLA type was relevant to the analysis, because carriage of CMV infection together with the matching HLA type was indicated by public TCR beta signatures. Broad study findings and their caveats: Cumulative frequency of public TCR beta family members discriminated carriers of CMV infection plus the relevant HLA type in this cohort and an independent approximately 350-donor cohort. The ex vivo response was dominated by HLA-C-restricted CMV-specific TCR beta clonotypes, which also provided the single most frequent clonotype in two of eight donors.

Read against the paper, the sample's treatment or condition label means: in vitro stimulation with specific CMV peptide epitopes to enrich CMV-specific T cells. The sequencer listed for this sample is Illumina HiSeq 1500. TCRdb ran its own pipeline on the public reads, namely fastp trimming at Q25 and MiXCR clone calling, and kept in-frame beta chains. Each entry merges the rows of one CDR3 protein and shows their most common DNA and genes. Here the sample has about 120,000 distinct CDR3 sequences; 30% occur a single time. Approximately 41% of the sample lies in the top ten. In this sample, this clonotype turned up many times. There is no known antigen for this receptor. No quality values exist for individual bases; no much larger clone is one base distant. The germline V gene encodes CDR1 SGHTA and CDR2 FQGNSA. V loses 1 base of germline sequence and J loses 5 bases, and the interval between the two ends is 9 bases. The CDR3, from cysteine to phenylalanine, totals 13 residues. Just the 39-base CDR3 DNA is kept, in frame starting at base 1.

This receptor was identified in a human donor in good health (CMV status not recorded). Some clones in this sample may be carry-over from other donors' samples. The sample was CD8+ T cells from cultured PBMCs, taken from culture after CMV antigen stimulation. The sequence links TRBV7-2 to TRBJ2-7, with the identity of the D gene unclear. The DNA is TGTGCCAGCAGCTTAGACCTATGGAACGAGCAGTACTTC. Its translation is CASSLDLWNEQYF.